These 30 T cell receptor beta chains share one sample of origin, sequenced in a study of OX40 agonist ivuxolimab in advanced cancers. The protocol was immunoSEQ multiplex PCR, while the TCRdb copy is restricted to in-frame clones and leaves out a portion. The table has around 70,000 clones, 75% to 90% seen once. The sample here was CD4+ or CD8+ T cells sorted from blood, taken in a trial of the OX40 agonist ivuxolimab. The receptors originated from an adult with an advanced solid tumor such as melanoma, head and neck, liver or kidney cancer.

J is TRBJ2-3 and V is TRBV7-2; the D gene is possibly TRBD2 (6 bases). Germline V lookup: CDR1 SGHTA, CDR2 FQGNSA. The CDR3 is 16 amino acids. The V gene lost 5 bases and the J gene lost 5 bases, with 20 bases spanning the gap. The DNA for the CDR3 is TGTGCCAGCAGCCTCCAAACGGGAGTAAACGGAGATACGCAGTATTTT. Amino acids: CASSLQTGVNGDTQYF.

CDR3 sequence: CASLQERGAEAFF. The CDR3 DNA reads as TGTGCCAGCCTTCAAGAGCGAGGCGCTGAAGCTTTCTTT. This chain uses TRBV7-2 with TRBJ1-1; D call uncertain. CDR1 is SGHTA, CDR2 FQGNSA, per germline. Trimming left V 8 bases short and J 6 bases short, with 16 bases between. This CDR3 spans 13 amino acids. The variable domain in full, with the rest retrieved from reference TRBV7-2 and TRBJ1-1, is GAGVSQSPSNKVTEKGKDVELRCDPISGHTALYWYRQSLGQGLEFLIYFQGNSAPDKSGLPSDRFSAERTGGSVSTLTIQRTQQEDSAVYLCASLQERGAEAFFGQGTRLTVV.

The genes are TRBV10-1 and TRBJ1-2, with D perhaps TRBD1 (5 bases). This CDR3 has 14 amino acids. The germline gives CDR1 WNHNN, CDR2 SYGVQD (reference sequence). The V end was cut by 4 bases, the J end by 4 bases, with 13 bases between. The CDR3 bases are TGCGCCAGCAGTGGGGGGGGACTGATCTATGGCTACACCTTC. Its translation is CASSGGGLIYGYTF.

The CDR3 DNA sequence: TGTGCCAGCAGCTGGGGGACGCTCCTCTACAGGCATGAGCAGTTCTTC. It yields the protein CASSWGTLLYRHEQFF. The chain employs TRBV7-9 and TRBJ2-1, with D perhaps matching TRBD1 or TRBD2 (5 bases each). Germline assignment: CDR1 SEHNR and CDR2 FQNEAQ (reference sequence). The CDR3 totals 16 residues. V gave up 4 bases and J gave up 8 bases, with 21 bases separating them.

The genes are TRBV11-3 and TRBJ1-2; TRBD1 is a possible D gene (5 bases). Germline V gives CDR1 SGHNT, CDR2 YENEEA. V shed 4 bases and J shed 6 bases, with 9 bases lying between them. The CDR3 consists of 12 residues. The CDR3 DNA reads TGTGCCAGCAGCTCCGGGACGGATGGCTACACCTTC. This gives the protein CASSSGTDGYTF. Using reference TRBV11-3 and TRBJ1-2 for the parts outside the CDR3, the full variable domain is EAGVVQSPRYKIIEKKQPVAFWCNPISGHNTLYWYLQNLGQGPELLIRYENEEAVDDSQLPKDRFSAERLKGVDSTLKIQPAELGDSAVYLCASSSGTDGYTFGSGTRLTVV.

The V and J genes are TRBV11-2 and TRBJ1-2, with TRBD1 as a possible D gene (5 bases). Germline assignment: CDR1 SGHAT and CDR2 FQNNGV. V was shortened by 4 bases and J by 4 bases, with 13 bases between the two germline ends. This CDR3 contains 14 residues. This CDR3 is CASSSLLGVYGYTF. The CDR3 DNA reads as TGTGCCAGCAGCTCATTGTTAGGGGTCTATGGCTACACCTTC.

V usage is TRBV7-9 and J usage is TRBJ1-5; 9 bases match TRBD1. J gave up 4 bases and V 6 bases, and 4 bases lay outside the gene matches. Germline V gene sequence: CDR1 SEHNR, CDR2 FQNEAQ (reference sequence). The CDR3 covers 14 residues. CDR3 nucleotides: TGTGCCAGCAGGGTAGACAGGGGGAATCAGCCCCAGCATTTT. It specifies CASRVDRGNQPQHF.

The chain carries TRBV18 and TRBJ1-5; the match to TRBD1 covers 10 bases. CDR1 is KGHSH and CDR2 is LQKENI in the germline V gene. This CDR3 region has 13 residues. V was pared by 5 bases and J by 7 bases, with 2 bases of the junction left unmatched. The CDR3 loop reads CASSSGQGQPQHF. CDR3 nucleotides: TGTGCCAGCTCATCGGGACAGGGGCAGCCCCAGCATTTT.

The gene calls are TRBV30 and TRBJ1-4; D gene unclear. The CDR3 runs 14 residues. Looked up from germline, CDR1 is GTSNPN and CDR2 is SVGIG (reference sequence). The V gene lost 2 bases and the J gene lost 5 bases, with 12 bases spanning the gap. DNA of the CDR3: TGTGCCTGGAGTTCCTCCTGGACGAATGAAAAACTGTTTTTT. It specifies CAWSSSWTNEKLFF.

This sequence joins TRBV7-7 and TRBJ2-5; D may be TRBD2 (7 bases). Per the germline V gene, CDR1 is SSHAT and CDR2 is FNYEAQ (reference sequence). V lost 1 base to trimming and J lost 5 bases, with 11 bases between them. This CDR3 is built from 14 residues. The CDR3 bases are TGTGCCAGCAGCTTAGTGGGGGGGCAGGAGACCCAGTACTTC. This sequence encodes CASSLVGGQETQYF.

CDR3 nucleotide sequence: TGTGCCAGCAGCCCCATTCAAGAGACCCAGTACTTC. Translated, it gives CASSPIQETQYF. V gene TRBV7-9 combines with J gene TRBJ2-5; D is uncertain. Trimming removed 5 bases at V and 2 bases at J, with 6 bases between. Germline CDR1 is SEHNR and CDR2 is FQNEAQ (reference sequence). CDR3 length: 12 amino acids.

The rearrangement joins TRBV7-2 to TRBJ2-1, with 7 bases fitting TRBD1. J lost 12 bases, V lost 5 bases, and 13 bases had no gene match. Germline CDR1 is SGHTA and CDR2 is FQGNSA. The CDR3 extends over 14 amino acids. The CDR3 reads CASSPRDSGGRQFF. DNA for the CDR3: TGTGCCAGCAGCCCCAGGGACAGCGGCGGGCGGCAGTTCTTC.

The CDR3 region is CASSPPGTGTEAFF. CDR3 nucleotides: TGTGCCAGCTCACCACCCGGGACAGGCACTGAAGCTTTCTTT. This chain links TRBV18 with TRBJ1-1; TRBD1 agrees at 8 bases. This CDR3 is 14 amino acids long. Germline V gives CDR1 KGHSH, CDR2 LQKENI. Trimming cost V 0 bases and J 4 bases; bases outside gene matches: 1.

J is TRBJ2-2 and V is TRBV27, with D unresolved. CDR1 is MNHEY and CDR2 is SMNVEV in the germline V gene (reference sequence). This CDR3 is built from 12 residues. The V end lost 5 bases, the J end lost 6 bases, and 7 bases lay between the germline ends. The CDR3 is CASSPIPGELFF. CDR3 bases: TGTGCCAGCAGTCCTATTCCCGGGGAGCTGTTTTTT.

As concerns this clone: The same CDR3 arises from other DNA sequences in this sample as well. The rearrangement joins TRBV7-9 to TRBJ2-3; D gene ambiguous. Trimming left V 4 bases short and J 2 bases short, with 4 bases between. This CDR3 has 12 residues. Germline V gives CDR1 SEHNR, CDR2 FQNEAQ (reference sequence). CDR3 sequence reads: CASSSTTDTQYF. CDR3 nucleotide sequence: TGTGCCAGCAGCTCTACCACAGATACGCAGTATTTT.

This clone appeared a few times. The genes are TRBV20-1 and TRBJ1-1; possibly TRBD1 for D (5 bases). The CDR3 totals 11 residues. Trimming removed 6 bases at V and 4 bases at J, with 9 bases between. Looked up from germline, CDR1 is DFQATT and CDR2 is SNEGSKA (reference sequence). The chain's CDR3 is CSAIQGTEAFF. CDR3 nucleotide sequence: TGCAGTGCCATTCAGGGCACTGAAGCTTTCTTT.

CDR3 amino acids: CASTLSGMETQYF. The CDR3 DNA is TGTGCCAGCACGCTCTCGGGGATGGAGACCCAGTACTTC. V and J are TRBV6-5 and TRBJ2-5; the D gene is possibly TRBD2 (5 bases). Germline CDR1 and CDR2: MNHEY and SVGAGI. CDR3 length: 13 residues. V lost 7 bases, J lost 5 bases, and 14 bases lay in between.

J is TRBJ1-2 and V is TRBV13, with D tentatively TRBD1 (5 bases). V was shortened by 1 base and J by 8 bases, with 14 bases between the two germline ends. The CDR3 is made up of 14 amino acids. Germline V gene data show CDR1 as PRHDT and CDR2 as FYEKMQ (reference sequence). CDR3 loop: CASSLVGELEGYTF. The CDR3 bases are TGTGCCAGCAGCTTAGTAGGGGAATTGGAGGGCTACACCTTC.

This chain uses TRBV7-9 with TRBJ1-3; D is undetermined. The CDR3 runs 15 residues. Germline values: CDR1 SEHNR, CDR2 FQNEAQ (reference sequence). Between the trimmed V and J ends, which lost 1 base and 3 bases, there was a span of 10 bases. DNA for the CDR3: TGTGCCAGCAGCTTAGAAGGGAAAGGTGGAAACACCATATATTTT. This sequence encodes CASSLEGKGGNTIYF.

The chain is built from TRBV5-8 and TRBJ1-5, with D tentatively TRBD1 (5 bases). The germline V and J ends were trimmed by 4 bases and 3 bases, with 14 bases remaining between them. The CDR3 contains 15 residues. CDR1 and CDR2 from the germline V gene are SGHTS and YDEGEE. This CDR3 reads CASSPGGGYNQPQHF. The CDR3 nucleotides read TGTGCCAGCAGCCCCGGCGGGGGGTACAATCAGCCCCAGCATTTT.

The chain uses TRBV6-5 and TRBJ2-2; TRBD2 is a possible D gene (5 bases). Germline assignment: CDR1 MNHEY and CDR2 SVGAGI. The CDR3 covers 13 residues. The V gene lost 7 bases and the J gene lost 2 bases, with 8 bases spanning the gap. Written as DNA, the CDR3 is TGTGCCAGCATCGAGGGAAACACCGGGGAGCTGTTTTTT. Its protein is CASIEGNTGELFF.

The rearrangement joins TRBV28 to TRBJ2-1, with TRBD1 matching 9 bases. The CDR3 covers 15 residues. The germline V gene has CDR1 MDHEN and CDR2 SYDVKM. V was pared by 7 bases and J by 3 bases, with 7 bases of the junction left unmatched. This chain's CDR3 is CASITGTGNYNEQFF. As DNA, the CDR3 is TGTGCCAGCATTACCGGGACAGGGAACTACAATGAGCAGTTCTTC.

V gene TRBV15 combines with J gene TRBJ2-7, with 9 bases lining up with TRBD2. This CDR3 is 15 amino acids long. The ends lost 7 bases at V and 7 bases at J; junction bases unmatched: 14. CDR1 LNHNV and CDR2 YYDKDF come from the germline V gene (reference sequence). The CDR3 DNA follows: TGTGCCACCAAGGAATTGGCGGGAGGGACCCGGGAGCAGTACTTC. Protein: CATKELAGGTREQYF.

The gene calls are TRBV5-5 and TRBJ1-4, with a tentative D call TRBD1 (5 bases). CDR3 length: 14 amino acids. Germline assignment: CDR1 SGHKS and CDR2 YYEKEE (reference sequence). The germline V and J ends were trimmed by 4 bases and 8 bases, with 15 bases remaining between them. CDR3 region: CASSPIQDSEKLFF. For the CDR3, the DNA is TGTGCCAGCAGCCCGATACAGGATTCGGAAAAACTGTTTTTT.

The CDR3, as DNA: TGTGCCAGCAGCACTAGCGGGAGTTTACGCGAGCAGTACTTC. Encoded protein: CASSTSGSLREQYF. V and J are TRBV28 and TRBJ2-7; 11 nucleotides match TRBD2. This CDR3 comprises 14 residues. The germline CDR1 and CDR2 sequences are MDHEN and SYDVKM. J was trimmed by 6 bases and V by 6 bases; bases with no gene match: 7. Combining the CDR3 with reference TRBV28 and TRBJ2-7 gives the whole variable domain DVKVTQSSRYLVKRTGEKVFLECVQDMDHENMFWYRQDPGLGLRLIYFSYDVKMKEKGDIPEGYSVSREKKERFSLILESASTNQTSMYLCASSTSGSLREQYFGPGTRLTVT.

This chain connects TRBV7-2 to TRBJ1-5, with TRBD1 identical over 10 bases. V shed 5 bases and J 4 bases; nucleotides not matched to a gene: 8. CDR1 is SGHTA and CDR2 is FQGNSA in the germline V gene. The CDR3 runs to 16 residues. The CDR3 reads CASSRKDRGWNQPQHF. The CDR3, as DNA: TGTGCCAGCAGCCGAAAGGACAGGGGGTGGAATCAGCCCCAGCATTTT.

The V gene is TRBV6-1, the J gene TRBJ2-1; D uncertain. Trimming removed 6 bases at V and 4 bases at J, with 19 bases between. The CDR3 has 16 amino acids. Germline loops: CDR1 MNHNS, CDR2 SASEGT. The DNA of the CDR3 is TGTGCCAGCAGGGAACTCATAATTATTGGATACAATGAGCAGTTCTTC. Translation: CASRELIIIGYNEQFF.

V is TRBV18 and J is TRBJ2-1, with TRBD2 matching over 10 bases. Germline V gene data show CDR1 as KGHSH and CDR2 as LQKENI. CDR3 size: 17 residues. V lost 0 bases, J lost 10 bases, and 12 bases stayed unmatched. In nucleotides, the CDR3 is TGTGCCAGCTCACCACCAATTGGAAGCGGGGGGGCCAGGGAGCAGTTCTTC. The encoded protein is CASSPPIGSGGAREQFF.

The rearrangement joins TRBV28 to TRBJ2-7; 8 bases match TRBD2. Germline-derived CDR1 and CDR2 are MDHEN and SYDVKM. V lost 4 bases and J lost 4; bases outside the gene matches: 21. This CDR3 region has 19 residues. The CDR3 sequence: CASSSLAGRGAKGGYEQYF. The CDR3 DNA reads TGTGCCAGCAGTTCTCTAGCGGGCCGCGGGGCTAAAGGGGGTTACGAGCAGTACTTC.

The chain combines TRBV7-8 with TRBJ1-4; 8 bases align to TRBD1. V was clipped by 2 bases and J by 7 bases; unmatched bases: 9. The germline CDR1 and CDR2 sequences are SGHVS and FQNEAQ. The CDR3 has 16 amino acids. This chain's CDR3 is CASSLRPGQVGEKLFF. CDR3 sequence (DNA): TGTGCCAGCAGCTTAAGACCGGGACAGGTCGGTGAAAAACTGTTTTTT.